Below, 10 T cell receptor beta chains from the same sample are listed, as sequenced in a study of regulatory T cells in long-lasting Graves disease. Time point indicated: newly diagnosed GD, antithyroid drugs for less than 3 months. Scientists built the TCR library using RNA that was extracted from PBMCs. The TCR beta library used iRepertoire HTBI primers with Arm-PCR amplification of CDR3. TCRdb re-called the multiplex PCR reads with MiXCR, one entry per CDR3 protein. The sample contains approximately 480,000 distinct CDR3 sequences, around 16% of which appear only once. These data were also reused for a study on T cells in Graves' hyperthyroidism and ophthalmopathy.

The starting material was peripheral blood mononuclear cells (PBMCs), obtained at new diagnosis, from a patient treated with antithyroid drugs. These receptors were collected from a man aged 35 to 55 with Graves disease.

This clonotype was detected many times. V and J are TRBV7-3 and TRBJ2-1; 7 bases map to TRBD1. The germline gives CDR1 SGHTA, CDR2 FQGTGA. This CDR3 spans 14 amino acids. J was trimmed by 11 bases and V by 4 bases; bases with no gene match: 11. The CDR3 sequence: CASSYSGTENKQFF. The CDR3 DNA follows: TGTGCCAGCAGCTACTCCGGGACAGAGAATAAGCAGTTCTTC.

The CDR3 sequence: CATSRDRLQDNTQYF. CDR3 nucleotide sequence: TGTGCCACCAGCAGAGATAGACTGCAGGACAATACGCAGTATTTT. The chain joins TRBV15 to TRBJ2-3; tentative D call: TRBD1 (5 bases). The CDR3 has 15 amino acids. V lost 0 bases to trimming and J lost 7 bases, with 14 bases between them. CDR1 LNHNV and CDR2 YYDKDF come from the germline V gene (reference sequence).

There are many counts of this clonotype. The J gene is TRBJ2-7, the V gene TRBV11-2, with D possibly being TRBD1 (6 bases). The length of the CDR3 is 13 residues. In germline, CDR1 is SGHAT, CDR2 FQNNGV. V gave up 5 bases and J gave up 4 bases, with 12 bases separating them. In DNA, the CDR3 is TGTGCCAGCAGCCACGGACAGATGTACGAGCAGTACTTC. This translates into CASSHGQMYEQYF.

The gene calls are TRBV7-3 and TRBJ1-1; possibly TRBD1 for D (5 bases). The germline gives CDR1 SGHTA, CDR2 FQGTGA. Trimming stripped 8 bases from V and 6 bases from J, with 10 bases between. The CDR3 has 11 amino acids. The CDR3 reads CASRKGAEAFF. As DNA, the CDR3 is TGTGCCAGCCGAAAAGGGGCTGAAGCTTTCTTT.

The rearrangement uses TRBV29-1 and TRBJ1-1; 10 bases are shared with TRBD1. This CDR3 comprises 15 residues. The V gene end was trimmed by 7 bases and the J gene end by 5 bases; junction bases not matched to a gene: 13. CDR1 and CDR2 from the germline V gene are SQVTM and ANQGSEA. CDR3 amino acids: CSAFLTGGGGTEAFF. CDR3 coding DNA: TGCAGCGCCTTTTTGACAGGGGGCGGAGGTACTGAAGCTTTCTTT. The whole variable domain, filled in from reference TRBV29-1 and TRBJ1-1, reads SAVISQKPSRDICQRGTSLTIQCQVDSQVTMMFWYRQQPGQSLTLIATANQGSEATYESGFVIDKFPISRPNLTFSTLTVSNMSPEDSSIYLCSAFLTGGGGTEAFFGQGTRLTVV.

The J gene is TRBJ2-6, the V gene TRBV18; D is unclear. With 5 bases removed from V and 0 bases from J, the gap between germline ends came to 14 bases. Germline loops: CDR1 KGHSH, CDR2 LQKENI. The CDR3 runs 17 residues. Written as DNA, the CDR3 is TGTGCCAGCTCATTGGGCAGATTCCACTCTGGGGCCAACGTCCTGACTTTC. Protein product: CASSLGRFHSGANVLTF. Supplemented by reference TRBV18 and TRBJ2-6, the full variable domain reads NAGVMQNPRHLVRRRGQEARLRCSPMKGHSHVYWYRQLPEEGLKFMVYLQKENIIDESGMPKERFSAEFPKEGPSILRIQQVVRGDSAAYFCASSLGRFHSGANVLTFGAGSRLTVL.

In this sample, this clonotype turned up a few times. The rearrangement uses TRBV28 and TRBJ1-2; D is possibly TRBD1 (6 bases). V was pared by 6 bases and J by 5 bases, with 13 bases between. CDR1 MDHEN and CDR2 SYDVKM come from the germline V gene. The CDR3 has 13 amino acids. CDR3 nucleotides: TGTGCCAGCAGGCAGGGGCTTAGATATGGCTACACCTTC. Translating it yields CASRQGLRYGYTF.

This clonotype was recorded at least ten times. CDR3 amino acids: CASSLTGGGEQYF. Here the CDR3 DNA reads TGTGCCAGCAGTTTGACAGGGGGCGGCGAGCAGTACTTC. This sequence joins TRBV27 and TRBJ2-7; 10 bases map to TRBD1. J gave up 6 bases and V 3 bases, and 2 bases lay outside the gene matches. The germline CDR1 and CDR2 sequences are MNHEY and SMNVEV (reference sequence). CDR3 length equals 13 residues.

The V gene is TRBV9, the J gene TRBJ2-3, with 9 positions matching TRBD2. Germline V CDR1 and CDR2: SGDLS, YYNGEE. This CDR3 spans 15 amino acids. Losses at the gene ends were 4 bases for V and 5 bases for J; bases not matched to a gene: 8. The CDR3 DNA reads TGTGCCAGCAGCCGAGGCGGGAGGGTGGGAGATACGCAGTATTTT. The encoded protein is CASSRGGRVGDTQYF.

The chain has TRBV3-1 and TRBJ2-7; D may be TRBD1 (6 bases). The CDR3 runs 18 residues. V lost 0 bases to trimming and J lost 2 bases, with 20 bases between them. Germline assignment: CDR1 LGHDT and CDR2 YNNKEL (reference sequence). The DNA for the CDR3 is TGTGCCAGCAGCCAAGATTCTATACTGGACAGTAAAGCCTACGAGCAGTACTTC. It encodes CASSQDSILDSKAYEQYF.